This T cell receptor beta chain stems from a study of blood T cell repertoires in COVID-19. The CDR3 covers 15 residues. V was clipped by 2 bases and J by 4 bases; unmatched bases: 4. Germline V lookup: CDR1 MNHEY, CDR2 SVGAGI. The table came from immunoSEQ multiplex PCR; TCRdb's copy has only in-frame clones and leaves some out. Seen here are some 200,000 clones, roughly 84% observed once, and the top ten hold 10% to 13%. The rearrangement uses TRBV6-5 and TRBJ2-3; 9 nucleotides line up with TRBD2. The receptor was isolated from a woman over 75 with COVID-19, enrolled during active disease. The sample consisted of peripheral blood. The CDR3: CASSYGGGASDTQYF. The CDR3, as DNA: TGTGCCAGCAGTTACGGCGGGGGGGCCTCAGATACGCAGTATTTT.